This TCR beta chain was captured by sequencing in a study of cytomegalovirus exposure and HLA in healthy donors. The CDR3 extends over 14 amino acids. This clone was detected a few times. With 60 Vbeta and 13 Jbeta primers, the PCR was carried out. Assay: immunoSEQ multiplex PCR; the TCRdb copy retains only in-frame clones and omits some. The data show 80,000 to 100,000 clones, around 74% seen once. The chain joins TRBV21-1 to TRBJ1-1. TRBV21-1 is noted as a pseudogene. The source is a man aged 50-60 years in good health and CMV-seropositive. The specimen was PBMCs. Written as DNA, the CDR3 is TGTGCCAGCAGCAAAGCGGGAGGGGGCACTGAAGCTTTCTTT. Amino acid sequence: CASSKAGGGTEAFF.